These 24 T cell receptor beta chains were all obtained from the same sample, sequenced in a study of human T cells and chemical hapten exposure. Via MiXCR, TCRdb re-called the RACE reads, giving one row per CDR3 protein. Seen here are 90,000 or so distinct CDR3 sequences, 7.5% to 9.5% observed once, and the top ten hold 2.5% to 3%. Time point meaning: pre-sensitization, week 0. Treatment defined: therapeutic diphenylcyclopropenone sensitization with weekly scalp DPC. The sample was whole blood, taken in connection with sensitization to the hapten diphenylcyclopropenone (DPC). The receptors were gathered from a man between 40 and 49 years old with alopecia areata. Some clones in this sample may be carry-over from other donors' samples.

This clonotype appeared a single time. At one end the junction does not follow the germline gene, possibly because of a read error. The chain joins TRBV20-1 to TRBJ2-6; tentatively, D is TRBD1 (5 bases). Germline V gene sequence: CDR1 DFQATT, CDR2 SNEGSKA (reference sequence). The CDR3 spans 14 residues. CDR3 bases: TGCAGTGCTTCAGGGCCTCAATGGGCCAACTTCCTGACTTTC. Its translation: CSASGPQWANFLTF.

The chain employs TRBV5-1 and TRBJ2-6; 9 nucleotides agree with TRBD1. This CDR3 region has 20 residues. With V trimmed by 1 base and J by 0 bases, 11 bases remained unmatched. The germline V gene encodes CDR1 SGHRS and CDR2 YFSETQ. In nucleotides, the CDR3 is TGCGCCAGCAGCTTGTCACCCCGGGACAGGGTCCTCTCTGGGGCCAACGTCCTGACTTTC. Its protein is CASSLSPRDRVLSGANVLTF.

The chain employs TRBV20-1 and TRBJ2-3; 14 bases align to TRBD2. Germline lookup yields CDR1 DFQATT and CDR2 SNEGSKA (reference sequence). The CDR3 is 17 residues long. V lost 1 base and J lost 2; bases outside the gene matches: 5. Written as DNA, the CDR3 is TGCAGTGCTAGAGTCTGGGGACTAGCGGGAGTCACAGATACGCAGTATTTT. Protein sequence: CSARVWGLAGVTDTQYF.

At least ten counts were recorded for this clonotype. The rearrangement joins TRBV20-1 to TRBJ1-1; perhaps TRBD1 as D (5 bases). The CDR3 is 16 residues long. The V end lost 6 bases, the J end lost 1 base, and 21 bases lay between the germline ends. Germline CDR1 is DFQATT and CDR2 is SNEGSKA (reference sequence). The CDR3 is CSATKGSSGTNTEAFF. The DNA of the CDR3 is TGCAGTGCCACTAAAGGGTCCTCCGGGACGAACACTGAAGCTTTCTTT.

This clonotype was found many times. V gene TRBV5-5 combines with J gene TRBJ2-1; TRBD2 matches 10 bases. Germline V gene sequence: CDR1 SGHKS, CDR2 YYEKEE (reference sequence). CDR3 size: 15 residues. J gave up 9 bases and V 1 base, and 7 bases lay outside the gene matches. The CDR3 DNA follows: TGTGCCAGCAGCTTGAGCGGGAGGGCCTCTGGTGAGCAGTTCTTC. It codes for CASSLSGRASGEQFF.

V and J are TRBV14 and TRBJ2-7; D gene unclear. The V gene lost 1 base and the J gene lost 1 base, with 11 bases spanning the gap. The CDR3 has 15 amino acids. Germline values: CDR1 SGHDN, CDR2 FVKESK. Written as DNA, the CDR3 is TGTGCCAGCAGCCAAGGACCGGACGGATCCTACGAGCAGTACTTC. Its protein product is CASSQGPDGSYEQYF.

This clonotype has ten or more counts. The J gene is TRBJ1-1, the V gene TRBV12-3 or TRBV12-4; perhaps TRBD1 as D (6 bases). Trimming took 8 bases from V and 1 from J, leaving 14 bases between them. The CDR3 covers 14 residues. CDR3 sequence reads: CASGSGGANTEAFF. CDR3 DNA: TGTGCCAGCGGCTCTGGGGGGGCGAACACTGAAGCTTTCTTT.

This clonotype was counted ten times or more. J is TRBJ2-3 and V is TRBV5-1; a weak D match, TRBD2 (6 bases). Trimming removed 0 bases from V and 2 bases from J, with 13 bases in between. CDR1 and CDR2 from the germline V gene are SGHRS and YFSETQ. The CDR3 runs 16 residues. The CDR3 DNA is TGCGCCAGCAGCTTGGCGGGTCTAGCGAACACAGATACGCAGTATTTT. It codes for CASSLAGLANTDTQYF.

V is TRBV18 and J is TRBJ2-7; weak D call: TRBD1 (6 bases). The V gene's germline CDR1 is KGHSH and CDR2 LQKENI. The germline V and J ends were trimmed by 0 bases and 5 bases, with 8 bases remaining between them. The CDR3 runs 13 residues. The chain's CDR3 is CASSPPGAHEQYV. The CDR3, as DNA: TGTGCCAGCTCACCACCGGGGGCTCACGAGCAGTACGTC.

J is TRBJ2-5 and V is TRBV25-1; no definite D call. V lost 2 bases and J lost 3, with 4 bases in between. Germline V gene sequence: CDR1 MGHDK, CDR2 SYGVNS. The CDR3 is made up of 12 amino acids. This CDR3 reads CASSEIKETQYF. CDR3 nucleotide sequence: TGTGCCAGCAGTGAAATCAAAGAGACCCAGTACTTC.

This clonotype was observed a few times. V gene TRBV29-1 combines with J gene TRBJ2-2, with no clear D. The CDR3 runs to 12 residues. The germline CDR1 and CDR2 sequences are SQVTM and ANQGSEA. Trimming pared 8 bases from V and 5 bases from J, leaving 12 bases between. As DNA, the CDR3 is TGCAGCCCCCATAGGAATACCGGGGAGCTGTTTTTT. Translating gives CSPHRNTGELFF.

This clonotype was seen repeatedly, ten times or more. The V call is TRBV5-1, the J call TRBJ2-7; 9 positions agree with TRBD1. Trimming at V came to 4 bases and at J to 5 bases, leaving 13 bases not matched to a gene. Germline-derived CDR1 and CDR2 are SGHRS and YFSETQ. The CDR3 covers 16 residues. CDR3 amino acids: CASSQAPGQGSHEQYV. CDR3 DNA: TGCGCCAGCAGCCAGGCTCCGGGACAGGGATCCCACGAGCAGTACGTC.

This clonotype was seen a handful of times. The CDR3 nucleotides read TGCGCCAGCAGACTCGATGGAGGGGCCGGGGAGCTGTTTTTT. Its protein product is CASRLDGGAGELFF. The chain is built from TRBV5-1 and TRBJ2-2; a possible D gene is TRBD2 (6 bases). This CDR3 is 14 amino acids long. V lost 5 bases, J lost 6 bases, and 14 bases lay in between. Germline CDR1 SGHRS, CDR2 YFSETQ. Variable domain in full (rest from reference TRBV5-1 and TRBJ2-2): KAGVTQTPRYLIKTRGQQVTLSCSPISGHRSVSWYQQTPGQGLQFLFEYFSETQRNKGNFPGRFSGRQFSNSRSEMNVSTLELGDSALYLCASRLDGGAGELFFGEGSRLTVL.

The chain links TRBV5-1 to TRBJ2-5, with D possibly TRBD2 on 7 matching bases. The CDR3 spans 15 residues. Trimming took 2 bases from V and 5 from J, leaving 16 bases between them. From germline, CDR1 is SGHRS and CDR2 YFSETQ. CDR3 sequence: CASSLGGGPEETQYF. The CDR3 bases are TGCGCCAGCAGCTTAGGGGGAGGGCCGGAGGAGACCCAGTACTTC.

This sequence joins TRBV6-2 or TRBV6-3 and TRBJ2-7, with 11 bases fitting TRBD2. V lost 2 bases to trimming and J lost 3 bases; unmatched junction nucleotides: 6. The CDR3 extends over 16 amino acids. Germline loops: CDR1 MNHEY, CDR2 SVGEGT. The CDR3 DNA reads as TGTGCCAGCAGTTACAGGGTAGCGGGAGGGATCTACGAGCAGTACGTC. Its translation is CASSYRVAGGIYEQYV.

V usage is TRBV12-5 and J usage is TRBJ1-1; no firm D call. The CDR3 totals 15 residues. V was shortened by 3 bases and J by 3 bases, with 14 bases between the two germline ends. The V gene's germline CDR1 is LGHNT and CDR2 FRNRAP. This CDR3 reads CASGLPGLGDTEAFF. The CDR3 DNA reads as TGTGCTAGTGGTTTACCAGGCCTAGGAGACACTGAAGCTTTCTTT.

A few counts support this clonotype. This chain joins TRBV6-5 and TRBJ2-3, with a tentative D call TRBD1 (6 bases). Germline CDR1 is MNHEY and CDR2 is SVGAGI. The CDR3 is 16 amino acids. Trimming shortened V by 5 bases and J by 0 bases, and 15 bases separated the two germline ends. The chain's CDR3 is CASSLLGGASTDTQYF. CDR3 in DNA: TGTGCCAGCAGTCTCCTAGGGGGAGCTAGCACAGATACGCAGTATTTT.

This clonotype was counted only a few times. The rearrangement links TRBV18 to TRBJ1-3; TRBD1 matches 7 bases. V was clipped by 3 bases and J by 2 bases; unmatched bases: 4. The CDR3 has 15 residues. Germline CDR1 reads KGHSH; CDR2 reads LQKENI. CDR3 DNA sequence: TGTGCCAGCTCACCGGAGACAGGGACTGGAAACACCATATATTTT. Its translation: CASSPETGTGNTIYF.

V is TRBV6-2 or TRBV6-3 and J is TRBJ2-5, with TRBD2 identical over 7 bases. The junction had 14 bases not matched to a gene; V was cut back by 6 bases and J by 4 bases. The germline V gene has CDR1 MNHEY and CDR2 SVGEGT. This CDR3 comprises 16 residues. The CDR3 is CASRTHITGGLETQYF. CDR3 coding DNA: TGTGCCAGCAGAACACACATTACGGGGGGTTTAGAGACCCAGTACTTC.

This rearrangement joins TRBV12-3 or TRBV12-4 to TRBJ1-6; unclear D gene. V shed 3 bases and J shed 7 bases, with 7 bases lying between them. The CDR3 contains 13 residues. The DNA for the CDR3 is TGTGCCAGCAGTTTCGAGACCAATTCACCCCTCCACTTT. It specifies CASSFETNSPLHF.

In its sample, this clonotype was seen many times. The CDR3 nucleotides read TGCGCCAGCAGCTTGGGGGGCTGGACTAGCATCACAGATACGCAGTATTTT. It yields the protein CASSLGGWTSITDTQYF. The V and J genes are TRBV5-1 and TRBJ2-3; 8 bases are shared with TRBD2. The trim removed 0 bases at V and 2 bases at J, leaving 8 bases unmatched. The CDR3 sequence is 17 residues long. The germline gives CDR1 SGHRS, CDR2 YFSETQ.

The J gene is TRBJ1-2, the V gene TRBV20-1, with D maybe TRBD1 (5 bases). Germline assignment: CDR1 DFQATT and CDR2 SNEGSKA (reference sequence). V lost 3 bases and J 0 bases, leaving 17 bases between the germline ends. The CDR3 is 16 residues long. DNA for the CDR3: TGCAGTGCTAGGTACCCGGGGCGAAACGCTAACTATGGCTACACCTTC. Translated: CSARYPGRNANYGYTF.

This clonotype was detected many times. The V call is TRBV6-1, the J call TRBJ2-6, with a possible D match to TRBD1 (5 bases). Deletions cut 2 bases from V and 0 bases from J, with 14 bases between. From germline, CDR1 is MNHNS and CDR2 SASEGT. This CDR3 is 18 amino acids long. In DNA form, the CDR3 reads TGTGCCAGCAGTGAACAGGGCCAGCTGGTCTCTGGGGCCAACGTCCTGACTTTC. Protein sequence: CASSEQGQLVSGANVLTF.

The V call is TRBV4-3, the J call TRBJ1-3; D is unclear. The V gene's germline CDR1 is LGHNA and CDR2 YSLEER. The germline V and J ends were trimmed by 0 bases and 6 bases, with 9 bases remaining between them. The CDR3 runs to 14 residues. The CDR3 region is CASSQDPGVNTIYF. CDR3 coding DNA: TGCGCCAGCAGCCAAGATCCCGGGGTAAACACCATATATTTT.